What follows are 21 T cell receptor beta chains derived from one specimen sequenced in a study of control samples from healthy donors and cancer patients. The repertoire was sequenced with immunoSEQ multiplex PCR; TCRdb's copy has only in-frame clones and lacks some. The sample yields around 130,000 clones, roughly 89% seen once. The sequenced material came from PBMCs. The receptors were sampled from a man over 45 with head and neck cancer.

This sequence joins TRBV28 and TRBJ2-7, with 7 bases aligning to TRBD2. This CDR3 spans 15 amino acids. In germline, CDR1 is MDHEN, CDR2 SYDVKM. Trimming cost V 5 bases and J 3 bases; bases outside gene matches: 10. The chain's CDR3 is CASSLSVAGVYEQYF. The CDR3 coding sequence is TGTGCCAGCAGTCTCTCTGTAGCGGGCGTCTACGAGCAGTACTTC.

J is TRBJ2-1 and V is TRBV5-1, with D possibly TRBD2 on 6 matching bases. Trimming removed 5 bases from V and 2 bases from J, with 17 bases in between. The CDR3 sequence is 16 residues long. Germline V CDR1 and CDR2: SGHRS, YFSETQ. CDR3 loop: CASSLPSSDAYNEQFF. The CDR3 nucleotides are TGCGCCAGCAGTTTGCCTTCTAGCGACGCCTACAATGAGCAGTTCTTC.

Only a few counts were recorded for this clone. This sequence joins TRBV9 and TRBJ2-1; possibly TRBD1 for D (6 bases). The length of the CDR3 is 14 residues. The germline gives CDR1 SGDLS, CDR2 YYNGEE. V lost 4 bases and J lost 5, with 13 bases in between. CDR3 residues: CASSPQTGNNEQFF. The CDR3 bases are TGTGCCAGCAGCCCTCAGACAGGAAACAATGAGCAGTTCTTC.

The V call is TRBV7-6, the J call TRBJ2-1; 10 bases map to TRBD2. Germline CDR1 reads SGHVS; CDR2 reads FNYEAQ. The trim removed 3 bases at V and 9 bases at J, leaving 11 bases unmatched. The CDR3 contains 16 residues. The CDR3 DNA sequence: TGTGCCAGCAGCTTTAGCGGGAGGCTTAAGGAGGGTGAGCAGTTCTTC. Translated, it gives CASSFSGRLKEGEQFF.

The V gene is TRBV13, the J gene TRBJ1-1; D is unresolved. Germline loops: CDR1 PRHDT, CDR2 FYEKMQ (reference sequence). V was cut by 5 bases and J by 3 bases, with 13 bases left in between. This CDR3 has 14 amino acids. CDR3 amino acids: CASSTFALDTEAFF. Written as DNA, the CDR3 is TGTGCCAGCAGCACTTTCGCCCTGGACACTGAAGCTTTCTTT.

The table lists this clone with a few counts. Within the sample, other DNA sequences also encode this same CDR3. V usage is TRBV2 and J usage is TRBJ1-5; the D is unclear. Germline CDR1 is SNHLY and CDR2 is FYNNEI. Trimming took off 4 bases at V and 0 bases at J, with 7 bases between the two ends. This CDR3 has 14 residues. CDR3 bases: TGTGCCAGCAGTGCCTCGATTAGCAATCAGCCCCAGCATTTT. It translates to CASSASISNQPQHF.

V gene TRBV15 combines with J gene TRBJ2-7; possible D gene TRBD1, 5 bases. The germline V gene encodes CDR1 LNHNV and CDR2 YYDKDF (reference sequence). The CDR3 runs to 12 residues. The V end lost 0 bases, the J end lost 7 bases, and 7 bases lay between the germline ends. DNA for the CDR3: TGTGCCACCAGCAGAGATGGACAAGAGCAGTACTTC. It is translated as CATSRDGQEQYF.

This clone has just one count. This chain links TRBV9 with TRBJ2-1, with 10 bases matching TRBD2. Germline trimming cut 4 bases from V and 8 bases from J; bases unmatched to any gene: 9. Germline CDR1 SGDLS, CDR2 YYNGEE. The CDR3 runs 15 residues. CDR3 sequence: CASSPSGGVFYEQFF. The CDR3, as DNA: TGTGCCAGCAGCCCGAGCGGGGGGGTGTTTTATGAGCAGTTCTTC.

The V call is TRBV18, the J call TRBJ1-2; unclear D gene. The ends were cut back, 4 bases at V and 11 bases at J, with 17 bases in the middle. CDR1 and CDR2 from the germline V gene are KGHSH and LQKENI. This CDR3 comprises 13 residues. CDR3 sequence: CASSLSAVEWYTF. The CDR3 region has the DNA TGTGCCAGCTCACTCTCGGCAGTTGAATGGTACACCTTC.

The chain uses TRBV4-1 and TRBJ2-2; TRBD2 matches 8 bases. Germline lookup yields CDR1 MGHRA and CDR2 YSYEKL. The CDR3 runs 16 residues. Losses at the gene ends were 5 bases for V and 4 bases for J; bases not matched to a gene: 9. The CDR3 sequence is CASSVSGKGVTGELFF. CDR3 nucleotide sequence: TGCGCCAGCAGCGTTAGCGGGAAGGGAGTCACCGGGGAGCTGTTTTTT.

The gene calls are TRBV4-2 and TRBJ2-1, with 12 bases fitting TRBD1. Germline CDR1 reads LGHNA; CDR2 reads YNFKEQ. CDR3 length equals 15 residues. V shed 5 bases, J shed 6 bases, and the junction held 5 bases outside the gene matches. In nucleotides, the CDR3 is TGTGCCAGCAGCAGCGGGACAGGGGGCTTCAATGAGCAGTTCTTC. This sequence encodes CASSSGTGGFNEQFF.

This chain connects TRBV29-1 to TRBJ2-5; 7 positions match TRBD2. The CDR3 consists of 14 residues. Germline lookup yields CDR1 SQVTM and CDR2 ANQGSEA. V was clipped by 5 bases and J by 5 bases; unmatched bases: 11. CDR3 region: CSVNSGFGGETQYF. Here the CDR3 DNA reads TGCAGCGTTAATTCGGGATTCGGGGGGGAGACCCAGTACTTC.

The rearrangement links TRBV19 to TRBJ1-1; no clear D. The CDR3 totals 14 residues. Trimming shortened V by 7 bases and J by 1 base, and 13 bases separated the two germline ends. The germline CDR1 and CDR2 sequences are LNHDA and SQIVND (reference sequence). CDR3 protein: CASKLRAGNTEAFF. In nucleotides, the CDR3 is TGTGCCAGTAAACTTAGGGCAGGGAACACTGAAGCTTTCTTT.

The V and J genes are TRBV6-5 and TRBJ1-4; D call uncertain. Looked up from germline, CDR1 is MNHEY and CDR2 is SVGAGI. This CDR3 is 15 amino acids long. V shed 4 bases and J shed 0 bases, with 9 bases lying between them. For the CDR3, the DNA is TGTGCCAGCAGTTTAAATAGTGCAACTAATGAAAAACTGTTTTTT. Its translation is CASSLNSATNEKLFF.

V is TRBV11-2 and J is TRBJ2-7; 9 bases match TRBD1. J was trimmed by 6 bases and V by 4 bases; bases with no gene match: 7. Germline CDR1 and CDR2: SGHAT and FQNNGV. CDR3 size: 14 residues. As DNA, the CDR3 is TGTGCCAGCAGCTACGGGACAGGGACCTCCGAGCAGTACTTC. This codes for CASSYGTGTSEQYF.

CDR3 sequence (DNA): TGTGCCAGCAGTATCACAGGGAGCACCGGGGAGCTGTTTTTT. Translating gives CASSITGSTGELFF. V usage is TRBV25-1 and J usage is TRBJ2-2; D possibly corresponds to TRBD1 (6 bases). CDR1 is MGHDK and CDR2 is SYGVNS in the germline V gene. V dropped 5 bases and J dropped 4 bases, with 11 bases sitting between them. The CDR3 has 14 residues.

J is TRBJ1-5 and V is TRBV6-6; TRBD1 matches 9 bases. CDR3 length: 15 residues. Trimming took 1 base from V and 6 from J; bases not matched to a gene: 4. CDR1 and CDR2 from the germline V gene are MNHNY and SVGAGI (reference sequence). CDR3 sequence (DNA): TGTGCCAGCAGTTACTGGACAGGGGACATTCAGCCCCAGCATTTT. Its protein is CASSYWTGDIQPQHF.

V usage is TRBV7-2 and J usage is TRBJ2-1; possibly TRBD2 for D (6 bases). The V end lost 5 bases, the J end lost 5 bases, and 22 bases lay between the germline ends. The CDR3 is 17 amino acids. CDR1 is SGHTA and CDR2 is FQGNSA in the germline V gene. The CDR3 sequence is CASSPPGGEPKDNEQFF. CDR3 sequence (DNA): TGTGCCAGCAGCCCGCCCGGGGGAGAACCCAAAGACAATGAGCAGTTCTTC.

The V and J genes are TRBV6-6 and TRBJ1-3, with TRBD1 as a possible D gene (5 bases). CDR1 and CDR2 (germline): MNHNY, SVGAGI (reference sequence). The CDR3 totals 14 residues. Trimming removed 2 bases from V and 10 bases from J, with 15 bases in between. CDR3 protein: CASSYPDRPGTIYF. CDR3 DNA sequence: TGTGCCAGCAGTTACCCAGACAGACCTGGTACCATATATTTT.

This sequence joins TRBV5-1 and TRBJ2-1; perhaps TRBD1 as D (6 bases). The CDR3 length is 14 residues. Germline V gives CDR1 SGHRS, CDR2 YFSETQ. Trimming took off 4 bases at V and 7 bases at J, with 15 bases between the two ends. The CDR3: CASSPNPGANEQFF. CDR3 coding DNA: TGCGCCAGCAGCCCGAACCCAGGGGCGAATGAGCAGTTCTTC.

V is TRBV19 and J is TRBJ1-2; D not resolved. This CDR3 is 14 amino acids long. CDR1 LNHDA and CDR2 SQIVND come from the germline V gene (reference sequence). Deletions cut 5 bases from V and 4 bases from J, with 14 bases between. The CDR3 nucleotides are TGTGCCAGTAGTGGTAAGGGAGAGCCCTATGGCTACACCTTC. It translates to CASSGKGEPYGYTF.